The clone carrying this T cell receptor (beta chain) was observed a single time. Its matching antigen is unknown. Using immunoSEQ multiplex PCR, the repertoire was profiled, and TCRdb retains in-frame clones only, with some absent. The sample consists of about 74,000 clones, around 93% of them appearing once. The data were obtained in a study of T cell responses to AZD1222 COVID-19 vaccine. Overall study results and limits: Among those given AZD1222, only five or six were seropositive at baseline. Donors were mostly white British, more females; clonal diversity possibly underestimated.

It was second doses at about 4 or about 12 weeks that were pooled. CDR1 LNHNV and CDR2 YYDKDF come from the germline V gene (reference sequence). The CDR3 totals 15 residues. V was cut by 1 base and J by 8 bases, with 15 bases left in between. This receptor was taken from an adult who received the AZD1222 COVID-19 vaccine. This specimen consisted of peripheral blood, obtained 28 days after the second AZD1222 dose. The V gene is TRBV15, the J gene TRBJ2-1; a weak D match, TRBD2 (6 bases). CDR3 DNA: TGTGCCACCAGCAGAGGTGGAGGGATTTTGGATGAGCAGTTCTTC. It is translated as CATSRGGGILDEQFF.